The source of this T cell receptor beta chain is a study of persistence of HIV-infected CD4 T cells. Whole-study context: A median of 8 years of suppressive ART preceded sampling.

This was the immunoSEQ version 4 assay in survey mode. Each sample used up to about 1 ug genomic DNA diluted to 8.5 to 10 ng/uL. Sequenced by immunoSEQ multiplex PCR; TCRdb stores in-frame clones only, minus some. The sample consists of around 35,000 clones, 80% of them appearing once. The J segment lost 8 bases and the V segment lost 0 bases, leaving 5 bases of the junction unmatched. The CDR3 totals 15 residues. The V gene's germline CDR1 is SGHRS and CDR2 YFSETQ. This clone has only a few counts. The antigen remains undetermined. The stimulus was lysate of CMV-infected fibroblasts, about 10 ug/mL. CD40L-negative CD69-negative CD45RO-high memory CD4+ T cells were sorted as populations depleted of antigen-responding cells.

The sample here was CD4+ T cells sorted from PBMCs after 18-hour stimulation, taken from a patient who received antiretroviral therapy. This sequence was found in an adult man with HIV who was CMV-seropositive. The J gene is TRBJ1-6, the V gene TRBV5-1, with 7 bases that match TRBD1. DNA of the CDR3: TGCGCCAGCAGCTTGGCAGGGGGACTTGATTCACCCCTCCACTTT. Its protein product is CASSLAGGLDSPLHF.